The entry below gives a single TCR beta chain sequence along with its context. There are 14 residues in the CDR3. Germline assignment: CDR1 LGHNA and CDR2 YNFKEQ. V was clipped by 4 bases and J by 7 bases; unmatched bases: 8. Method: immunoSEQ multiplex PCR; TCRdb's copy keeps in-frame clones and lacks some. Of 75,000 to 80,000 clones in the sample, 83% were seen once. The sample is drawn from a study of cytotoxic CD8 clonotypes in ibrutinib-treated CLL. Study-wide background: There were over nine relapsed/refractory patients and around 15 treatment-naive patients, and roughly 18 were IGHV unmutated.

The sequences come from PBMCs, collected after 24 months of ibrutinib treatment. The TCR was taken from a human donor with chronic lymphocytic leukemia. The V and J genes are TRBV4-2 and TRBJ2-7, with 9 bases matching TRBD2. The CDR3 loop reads CASSLDGTSREQYF. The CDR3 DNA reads TGTGCCAGCAGCCTAGACGGGACTAGCCGGGAGCAGTACTTC.